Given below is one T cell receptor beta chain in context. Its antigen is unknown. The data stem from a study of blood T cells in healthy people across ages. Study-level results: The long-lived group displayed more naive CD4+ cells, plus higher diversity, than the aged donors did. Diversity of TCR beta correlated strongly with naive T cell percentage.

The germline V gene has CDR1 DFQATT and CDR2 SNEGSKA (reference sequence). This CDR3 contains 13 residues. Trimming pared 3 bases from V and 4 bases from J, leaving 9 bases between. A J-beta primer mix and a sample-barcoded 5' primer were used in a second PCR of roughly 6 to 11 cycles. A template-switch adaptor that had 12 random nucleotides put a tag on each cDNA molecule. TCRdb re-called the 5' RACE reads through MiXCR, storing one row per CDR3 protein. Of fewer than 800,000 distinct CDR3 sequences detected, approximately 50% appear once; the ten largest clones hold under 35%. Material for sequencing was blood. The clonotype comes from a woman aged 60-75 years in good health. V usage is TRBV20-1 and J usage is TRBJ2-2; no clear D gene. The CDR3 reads CSARGGPTGELFF. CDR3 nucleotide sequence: TGCAGTGCTAGGGGCGGACCCACCGGGGAGCTGTTTTTT.